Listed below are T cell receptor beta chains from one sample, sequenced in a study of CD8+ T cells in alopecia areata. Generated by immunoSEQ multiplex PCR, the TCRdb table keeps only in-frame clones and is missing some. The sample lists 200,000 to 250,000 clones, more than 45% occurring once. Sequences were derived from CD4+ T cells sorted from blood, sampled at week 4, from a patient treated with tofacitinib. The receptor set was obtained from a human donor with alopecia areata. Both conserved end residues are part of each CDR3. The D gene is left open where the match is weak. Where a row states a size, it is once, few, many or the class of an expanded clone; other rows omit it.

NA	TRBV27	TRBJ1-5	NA	TGTGCCAGCAGTTTAGTAGGGCATAGTAAAGTTCAGCCCCAGCATTTT	CASSLVGHSKVQPQHF
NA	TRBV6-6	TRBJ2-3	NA	TGTGCCAGCAGGGACGACGGCAGTACGCAGTATTTT	CASRDDGSTQYF
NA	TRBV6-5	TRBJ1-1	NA	TGTGCCAGCAGTGCAAGACAGGAAACTGAAGCTTTCTTT	CASSARQETEAFF
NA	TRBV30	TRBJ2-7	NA	TGTGCCTGGAGGGACAAGAGGCTGTCCGAGCAGTACTTC	CAWRDKRLSEQYF
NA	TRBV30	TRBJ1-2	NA	TGTGCCTGGGTAACAGGAAACTATGGCTACACCTTC	CAWVTGNYGYTF
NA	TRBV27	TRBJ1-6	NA	TGTGCCAGCAGTTCGGGGCCCTATAATTCACCCCTCCACTTT	CASSSGPYNSPLHF
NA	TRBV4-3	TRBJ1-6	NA	TGCGCCAGCAGCCAAGGAGGGGCGGGATCACCCCTCCACTTT	CASSQGGAGSPLHF
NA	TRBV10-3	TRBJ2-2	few	TGTGCCATCTCCCAGTCCGGGGAGCTGTTTTTT	CAISQSGELFF
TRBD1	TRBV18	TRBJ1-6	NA	TGTGCCAGCTCACCATCCGGGACAGCAAATTCACCCCTCCACTTT	CASSPSGTANSPLHF
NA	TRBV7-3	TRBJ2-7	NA	TGTGCCAGCAGCTTAGGCAGGGCCTACGAGCAGTACTTC	CASSLGRAYEQYF
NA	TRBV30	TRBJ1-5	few	TGTGCCTGGAGTCTCCAGATCGGGACCCAAGACCAGCATTTT	CAWSLQIGTQDQHF
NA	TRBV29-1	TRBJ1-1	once	TGCAGCGTTGCGAGGGTCCCTGAAGCTTTCTTT	CSVARVPEAFF
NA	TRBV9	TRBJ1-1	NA	TGTGCCAGCAGCGTAGAAGGAGGGAACACTGAAGCTTTCTTT	CASSVEGGNTEAFF
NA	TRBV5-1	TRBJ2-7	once	TGCGCCAGCAGCTTGGGAGGGGACGGCGCCTACGAGCAGTACTTC	CASSLGGDGAYEQYF
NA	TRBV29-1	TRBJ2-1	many	TGCAGCGTCGGAGGCTCCGCTAACAATGAGCAGTTCTTC	CSVGGSANNEQFF
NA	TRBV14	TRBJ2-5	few	TGTGCCAGCAGCCAAGCTAGGCGACGGGGGAACCAAGAGACCCAGTACTTC	CASSQARRRGNQETQYF
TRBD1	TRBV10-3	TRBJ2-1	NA	TGTGCCATCAGTGCACGGACAGGGGGCAATGAGCAGTTCTTC	CAISARTGGNEQFF
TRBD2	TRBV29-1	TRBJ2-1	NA	TGCAGCGCCCCCTCAGCGGGGCCCCTAAATCCCTACAATGAGCAGTTCTTC	CSAPSAGPLNPYNEQFF
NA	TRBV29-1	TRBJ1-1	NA	TGCAGCGGGCAGGGATGGGGCACTGAAGCTTTCTTT	CSGQGWGTEAFF
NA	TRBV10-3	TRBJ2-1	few	TGTGCCATCAGGGACACGACGACCTACAATGAGCAGTTCTTC	CAIRDTTTYNEQFF
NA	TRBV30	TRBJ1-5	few	TGTGCCTGGAGGGTACAGGGCGAGCAGCCCCAGCATTTT	CAWRVQGEQPQHF
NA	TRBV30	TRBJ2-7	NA	TGTGCCTGGAGTGTCGCGCAGGGGAGGGAGTACTTC	CAWSVAQGREYF
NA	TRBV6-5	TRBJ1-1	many	TGTGCCAGCAGCTCTCCACCGAACACTGAAGCTTTCTTT	CASSSPPNTEAFF
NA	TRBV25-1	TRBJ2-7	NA	TGTGCCAGCAGTGACCATATAGAGAATAAGCAGTACTTC	CASSDHIENKQYF
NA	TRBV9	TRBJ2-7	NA	TGTGCCAGCAGCGTAGTTAGCGGTACCCACGAGCAGTACTTC	CASSVVSGTHEQYF
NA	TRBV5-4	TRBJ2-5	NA	TGTGCCAGCAGCTTGGTTAGCGAGGAGACCCAGTACTTC	CASSLVSEETQYF
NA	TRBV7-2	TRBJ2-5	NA	TGTGCCAGCATCCCACAGATGGGTCAGCAAGAGACCCAGTACTTC	CASIPQMGQQETQYF
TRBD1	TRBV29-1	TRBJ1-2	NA	TGCAGCGTGAGATTAGAGGGACAGAATAACTATGGCTACACCTTC	CSVRLEGQNNYGYTF
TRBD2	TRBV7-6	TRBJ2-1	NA	TGTGCCAGCAGACTTAGCGGGGGGGCCGGTGAGCAGTTCTTC	CASRLSGGAGEQFF
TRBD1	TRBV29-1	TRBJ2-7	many	TGCAGCGCCGCGGACAGGGCTCTGCTCGAGCAGTACTTC	CSAADRALLEQYF
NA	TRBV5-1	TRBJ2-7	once	TGCGCCAGCAAGGAGCAGACTAACGACTACGAGCAGTACTTC	CASKEQTNDYEQYF
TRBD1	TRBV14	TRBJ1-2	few	TGTGCCAGCAGACCGGGGACAGGGAAAGGTGGCTACACCTTC	CASRPGTGKGGYTF
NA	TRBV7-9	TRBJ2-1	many	TGTGCCAGCAGCCCCCGTGCCAATCTATACAATGAGCAGTTCTTC	CASSPRANLYNEQFF
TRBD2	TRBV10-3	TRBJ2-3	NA	TGTGCCATCAGGACTAGCGGGGGGGCTGATACGCAGTATTTT	CAIRTSGGADTQYF
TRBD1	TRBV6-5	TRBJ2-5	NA	TGTGCCAGCAGTTACTCGACCGGGACAGGGCGGGAGACCCAGTACTTC	CASSYSTGTGRETQYF
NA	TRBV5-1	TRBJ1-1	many	TGCGCCAGCAGCTTGTACGAAGACACTGAAGCTTTCTTT	CASSLYEDTEAFF
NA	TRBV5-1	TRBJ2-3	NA	TGCGCCAGCAGCTTAGTGCGGGGAGACACAGATACGCAGTATTTT	CASSLVRGDTDTQYF
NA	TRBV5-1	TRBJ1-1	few	TGCGCCAGCAGCTTGATGGGTACTAACACTGAAGCTTTCTTT	CASSLMGTNTEAFF
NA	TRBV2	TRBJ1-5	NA	TGTGCCAGCACCATTGGGAATCAGCCCCAGCATTTT	CASTIGNQPQHF
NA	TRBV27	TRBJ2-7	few	TGTGCCAGCAGTTTATCTCCCCCAGGGGTAGGCTACGAGCAGTACTTC	CASSLSPPGVGYEQYF
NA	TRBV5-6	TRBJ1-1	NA	TGTGCCAGCAGCCTCCTGACAACTCGGAACACTGAAGCTTTCTTT	CASSLLTTRNTEAFF
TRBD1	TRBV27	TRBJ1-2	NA	TGTGCCAGCAGACAAAACTCCGGGACAGGGCAAATTTTCTTC	CASRQNSGTGQIFF
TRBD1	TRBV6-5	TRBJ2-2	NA	TGTGCCAGCAGGGGGGACAGGGCTGGGGGGGAGCTGTTTTTT	CASRGDRAGGELFF
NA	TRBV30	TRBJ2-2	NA	TGTGCCTGGAGGAATCTCCAGCGATCCACCGGGGAGCTGTTTTTT	CAWRNLQRSTGELFF
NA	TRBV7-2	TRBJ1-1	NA	TGTGCCAGCAGCTTAGGCACGAACACTGAAGCTTTCTTT	CASSLGTNTEAFF
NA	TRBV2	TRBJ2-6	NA	TGTGCCAGCAAAGTGACCAGCAGCTCTGGGGCCAACGTCCTGACTTTC	CASKVTSSSGANVLTF
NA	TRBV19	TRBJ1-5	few	TGTGCCAGTAGTACGGCTGGGGGGTACAATCAGCCCCAGCATTTT	CASSTAGGYNQPQHF
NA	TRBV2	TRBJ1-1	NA	TGTGCCAGCTGGCAGTACCAAAACACTGAAGCTTTCTTT	CASWQYQNTEAFF
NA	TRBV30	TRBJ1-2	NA	TGTGCCTGGATAAAAGGACAGACTTATCTCTATGGCTACACCTTC	CAWIKGQTYLYGYTF
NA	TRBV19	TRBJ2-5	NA	TGTGCCAGTAGTATAGGCAGCCAAGAGACCCAGTACTTC	CASSIGSQETQYF
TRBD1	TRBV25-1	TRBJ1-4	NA	TGTGCCAGCAGTAGACAGGGTAATGAAAAACTGTTTTTT	CASSRQGNEKLFF
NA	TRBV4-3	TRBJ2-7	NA	TGCGCCAGCAGCCAGGACCGGGCCCACGAGCAGTACTTC	CASSQDRAHEQYF
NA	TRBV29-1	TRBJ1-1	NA	TGCAGCGTTGAAAGGGTCATAATGAACACTGAAGCTTTCTTT	CSVERVIMNTEAFF
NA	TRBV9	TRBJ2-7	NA	TGTGCCAGCAGCGTAGGGTTAGTGGGTGTGGGGACAAACTACGAGCAGTACTTC	CASSVGLVGVGTNYEQYF
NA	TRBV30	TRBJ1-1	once	TGTGCCTGGAGTGGGGTAGGGGGCACTGAAGCTTTCTTT	CAWSGVGGTEAFF